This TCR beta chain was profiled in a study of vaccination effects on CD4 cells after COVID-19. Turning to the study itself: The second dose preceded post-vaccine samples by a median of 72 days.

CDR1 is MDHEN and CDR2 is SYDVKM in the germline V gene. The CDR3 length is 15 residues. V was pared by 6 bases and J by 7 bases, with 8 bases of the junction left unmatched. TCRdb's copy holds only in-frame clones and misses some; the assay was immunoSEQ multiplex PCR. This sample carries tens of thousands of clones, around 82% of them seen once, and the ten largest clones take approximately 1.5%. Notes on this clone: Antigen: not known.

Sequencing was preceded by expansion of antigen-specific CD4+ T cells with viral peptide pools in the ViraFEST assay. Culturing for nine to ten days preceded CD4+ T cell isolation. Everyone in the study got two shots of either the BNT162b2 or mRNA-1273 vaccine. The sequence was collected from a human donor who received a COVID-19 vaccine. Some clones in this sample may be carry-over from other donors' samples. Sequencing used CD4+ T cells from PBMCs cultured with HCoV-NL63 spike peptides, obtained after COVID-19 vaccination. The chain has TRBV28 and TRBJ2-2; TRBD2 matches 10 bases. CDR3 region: CASRGAGGRSGELFF. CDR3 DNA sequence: TGTGCCAGCAGGGGAGCGGGGGGGCGGAGCGGGGAGCTGTTTTTT.